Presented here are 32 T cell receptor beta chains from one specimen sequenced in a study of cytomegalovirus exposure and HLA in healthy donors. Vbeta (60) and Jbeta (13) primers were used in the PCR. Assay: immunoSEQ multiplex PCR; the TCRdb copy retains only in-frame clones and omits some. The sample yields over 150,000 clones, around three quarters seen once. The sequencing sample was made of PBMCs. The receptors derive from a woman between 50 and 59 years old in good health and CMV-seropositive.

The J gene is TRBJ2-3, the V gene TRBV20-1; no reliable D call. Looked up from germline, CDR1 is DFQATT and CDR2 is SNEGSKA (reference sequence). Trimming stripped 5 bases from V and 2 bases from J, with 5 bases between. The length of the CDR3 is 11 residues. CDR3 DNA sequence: TGCAGTGCTTATAACACAGATACGCAGTATTTT. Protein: CSAYNTDTQYF.

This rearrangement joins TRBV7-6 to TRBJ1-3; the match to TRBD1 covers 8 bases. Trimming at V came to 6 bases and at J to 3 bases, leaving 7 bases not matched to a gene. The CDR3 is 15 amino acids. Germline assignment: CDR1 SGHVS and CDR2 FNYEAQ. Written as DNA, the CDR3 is TGTGCCAGCAGTTTGGACAGGGAGTTTGGAAACACCATATATTTT. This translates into CASSLDREFGNTIYF.

CDR3 protein: CASSPQRGNLYEQYF. Written as DNA, the CDR3 is TGCGCCAGCAGCCCTCAGCGGGGCAATCTCTACGAGCAGTACTTC. The chain joins TRBV5-1 to TRBJ2-7, with 7 bases lining up with TRBD2. The CDR3 has 15 residues. V shed 4 bases and J 3 bases; nucleotides not matched to a gene: 10. Germline assignment: CDR1 SGHRS and CDR2 YFSETQ.

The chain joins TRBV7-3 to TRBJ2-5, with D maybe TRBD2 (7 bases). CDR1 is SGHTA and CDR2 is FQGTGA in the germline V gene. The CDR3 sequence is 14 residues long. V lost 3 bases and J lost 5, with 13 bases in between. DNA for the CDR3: TGTGCCAGCAGCTTTGGGGGGGCAGGGGAGACCCAGTACTTC. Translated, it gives CASSFGGAGETQYF.

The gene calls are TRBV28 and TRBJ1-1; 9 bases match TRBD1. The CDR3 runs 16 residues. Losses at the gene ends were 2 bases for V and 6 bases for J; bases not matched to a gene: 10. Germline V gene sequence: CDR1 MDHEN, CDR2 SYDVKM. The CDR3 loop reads CASSLPGGTGSAEAFF. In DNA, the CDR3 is TGTGCCAGCAGTTTACCTGGCGGGACAGGGTCCGCTGAAGCTTTCTTT. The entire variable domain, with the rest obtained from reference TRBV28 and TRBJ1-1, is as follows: DVKVTQSSRYLVKRTGEKVFLECVQDMDHENMFWYRQDPGLGLRLIYFSYDVKMKEKGDIPEGYSVSREKKERFSLILESASTNQTSMYLCASSLPGGTGSAEAFFGQGTRLTVV.

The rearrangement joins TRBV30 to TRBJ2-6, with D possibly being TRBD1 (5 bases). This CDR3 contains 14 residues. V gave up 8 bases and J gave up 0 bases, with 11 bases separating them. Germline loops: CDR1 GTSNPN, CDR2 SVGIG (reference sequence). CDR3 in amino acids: CAERQGSGANVLTF. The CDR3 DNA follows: TGTGCCGAGCGTCAGGGCTCTGGGGCCAACGTCCTGACTTTC.

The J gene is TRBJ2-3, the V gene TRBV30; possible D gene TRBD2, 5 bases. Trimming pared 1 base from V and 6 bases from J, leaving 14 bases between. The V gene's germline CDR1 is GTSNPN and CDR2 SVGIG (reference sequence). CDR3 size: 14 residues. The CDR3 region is CAWSGRYSSDTQYF. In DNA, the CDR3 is TGTGCCTGGAGTGGGAGGTATTCATCCGATACGCAGTATTTT.

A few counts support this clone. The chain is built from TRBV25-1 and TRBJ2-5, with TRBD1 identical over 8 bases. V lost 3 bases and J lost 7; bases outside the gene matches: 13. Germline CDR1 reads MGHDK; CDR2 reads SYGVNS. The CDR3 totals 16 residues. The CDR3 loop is CASSDSQTGAVGTQYF. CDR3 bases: TGTGCCAGCAGTGACTCACAGACAGGGGCGGTAGGGACCCAGTACTTC.

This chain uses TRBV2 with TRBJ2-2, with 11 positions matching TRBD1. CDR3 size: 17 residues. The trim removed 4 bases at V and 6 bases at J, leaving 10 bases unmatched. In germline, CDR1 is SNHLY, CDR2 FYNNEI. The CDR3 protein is CASSGTSGDRGAGELFF. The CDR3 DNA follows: TGTGCCAGCAGTGGTACCTCAGGGGACAGGGGGGCCGGGGAGCTGTTTTTT.

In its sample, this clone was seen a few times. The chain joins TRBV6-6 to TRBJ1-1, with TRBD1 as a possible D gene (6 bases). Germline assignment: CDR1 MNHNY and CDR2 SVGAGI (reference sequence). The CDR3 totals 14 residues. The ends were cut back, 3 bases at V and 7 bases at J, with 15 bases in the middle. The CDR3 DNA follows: TGTGCCAGCAGTTATTGGACAGAACGCATTGAAGCTTTCTTT. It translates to CASSYWTERIEAFF.

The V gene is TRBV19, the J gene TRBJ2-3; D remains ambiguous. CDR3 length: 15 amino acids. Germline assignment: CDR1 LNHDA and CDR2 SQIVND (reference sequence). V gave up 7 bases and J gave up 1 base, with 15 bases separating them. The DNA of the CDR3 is TGTGCCAGTACCAAATCCCGGCAGGGCACAGATACGCAGTATTTT. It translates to CASTKSRQGTDTQYF. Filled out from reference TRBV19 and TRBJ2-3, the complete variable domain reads DGGITQSPKYLFRKEGQNVTLSCEQNLNHDAMYWYRQDPGQGLRLIYYSQIVNDFQKGDIAEGYSVSREKKESFPLTVTSAQKNPTAFYLCASTKSRQGTDTQYFGPGTRLTVL.

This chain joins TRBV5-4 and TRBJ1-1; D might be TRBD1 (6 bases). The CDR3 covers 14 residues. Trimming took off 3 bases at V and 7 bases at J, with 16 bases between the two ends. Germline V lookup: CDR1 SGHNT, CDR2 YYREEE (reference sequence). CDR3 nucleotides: TGTGCCAGCAGCTCTACAGGGAATAGGAATGAAGCTTTCTTT. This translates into CASSSTGNRNEAFF.

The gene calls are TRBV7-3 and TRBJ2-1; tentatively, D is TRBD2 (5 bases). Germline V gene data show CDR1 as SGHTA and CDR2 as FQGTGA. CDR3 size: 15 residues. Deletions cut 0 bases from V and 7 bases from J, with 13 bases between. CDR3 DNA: TGTGCCAGCAGCTTAACGACCATTCGGGAAAATGAGCAGTTCTTC. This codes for CASSLTTIRENEQFF.

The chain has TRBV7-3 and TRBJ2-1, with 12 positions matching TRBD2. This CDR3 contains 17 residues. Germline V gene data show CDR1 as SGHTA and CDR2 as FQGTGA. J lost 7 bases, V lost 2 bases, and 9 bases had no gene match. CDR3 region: CASSLASLAGGKNEQFF. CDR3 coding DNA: TGTGCCAGCAGCTTAGCGTCCCTAGCGGGAGGGAAGAATGAGCAGTTCTTC.

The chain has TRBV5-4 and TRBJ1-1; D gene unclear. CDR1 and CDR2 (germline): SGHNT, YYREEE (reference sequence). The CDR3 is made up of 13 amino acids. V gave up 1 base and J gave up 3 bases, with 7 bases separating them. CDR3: CASSLSRDTEAFF. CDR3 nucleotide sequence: TGTGCCAGCAGCTTGTCCCGGGACACTGAAGCTTTCTTT.

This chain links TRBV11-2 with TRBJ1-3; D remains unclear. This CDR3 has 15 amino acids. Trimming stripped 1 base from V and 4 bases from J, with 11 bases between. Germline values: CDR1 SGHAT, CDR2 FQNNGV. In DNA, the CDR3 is TGTGCCAGCAGCTTAGGACGGGGATCAGGAAACACCATATATTTT. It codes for CASSLGRGSGNTIYF.

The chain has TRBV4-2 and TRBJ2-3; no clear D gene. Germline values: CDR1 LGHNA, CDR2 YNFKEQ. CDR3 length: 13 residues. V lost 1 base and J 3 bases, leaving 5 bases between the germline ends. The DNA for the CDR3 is TGTGCCAGCAGCCAAGTTCCGACAGATACGCAGTATTTT. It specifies CASSQVPTDTQYF.

CDR3 DNA: TGTGCCACCAGCAGAGATCTATTAGGGAGAGGGTACGAGCAGTACTTC. Its translation: CATSRDLLGRGYEQYF. The chain combines TRBV15 with TRBJ2-7, with D tentatively TRBD2 (5 bases). Looked up from germline, CDR1 is LNHNV and CDR2 is YYDKDF (reference sequence). V was clipped by 0 bases and J by 4 bases, with 16 bases between them. The CDR3 loop spans 16 amino acids.

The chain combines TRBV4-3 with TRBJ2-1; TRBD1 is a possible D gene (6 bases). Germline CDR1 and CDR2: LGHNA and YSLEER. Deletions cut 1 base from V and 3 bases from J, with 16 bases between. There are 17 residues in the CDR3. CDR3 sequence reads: CASSQGGGWDLYNEQFF. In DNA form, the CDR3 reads TGCGCCAGCAGCCAAGGTGGGGGCTGGGACCTCTACAATGAGCAGTTCTTC.

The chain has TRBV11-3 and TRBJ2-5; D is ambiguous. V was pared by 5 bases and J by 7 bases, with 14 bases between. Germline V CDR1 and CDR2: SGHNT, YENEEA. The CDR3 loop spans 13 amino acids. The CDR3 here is CASSLTAIGTQYF. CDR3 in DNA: TGTGCCAGCAGCCTAACAGCAATAGGGACCCAGTACTTC. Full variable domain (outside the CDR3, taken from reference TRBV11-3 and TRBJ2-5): EAGVVQSPRYKIIEKKQPVAFWCNPISGHNTLYWYLQNLGQGPELLIRYENEEAVDDSQLPKDRFSAERLKGVDSTLKIQPAELGDSAVYLCASSLTAIGTQYFGPGTRLLVL.

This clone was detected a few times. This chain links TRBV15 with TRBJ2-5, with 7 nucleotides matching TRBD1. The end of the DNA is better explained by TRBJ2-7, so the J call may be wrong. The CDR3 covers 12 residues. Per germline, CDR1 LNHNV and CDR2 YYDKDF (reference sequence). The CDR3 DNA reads TGTGCCACCAGCAGGGACAGGTACGAGCAGTACTTC. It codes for CATSRDRYEQYF.

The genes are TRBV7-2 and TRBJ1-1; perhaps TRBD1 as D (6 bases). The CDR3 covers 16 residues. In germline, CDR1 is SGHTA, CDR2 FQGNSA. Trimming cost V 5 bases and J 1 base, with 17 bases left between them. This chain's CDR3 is CASSRERRGANTEAFF. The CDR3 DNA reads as TGTGCCAGCAGCCGGGAGAGGCGGGGGGCGAACACTGAAGCTTTCTTT.

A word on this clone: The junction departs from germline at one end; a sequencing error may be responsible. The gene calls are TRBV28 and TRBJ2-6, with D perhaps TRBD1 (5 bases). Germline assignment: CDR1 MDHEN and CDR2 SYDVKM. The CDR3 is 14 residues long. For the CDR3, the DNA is TGTGCCAGCTTAACGGACCCTGGGGCCAACGTCCTGACCTTC. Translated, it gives CASLTDPGANVLTF.

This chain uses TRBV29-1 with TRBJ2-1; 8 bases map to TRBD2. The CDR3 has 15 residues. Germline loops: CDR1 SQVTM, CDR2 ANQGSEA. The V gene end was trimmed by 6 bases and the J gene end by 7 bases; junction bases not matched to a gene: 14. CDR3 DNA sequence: TGCAGCGTAGGCCCGGGACTAGGGGTTCAGAATGAGCAGTTCTTC. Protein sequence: CSVGPGLGVQNEQFF.

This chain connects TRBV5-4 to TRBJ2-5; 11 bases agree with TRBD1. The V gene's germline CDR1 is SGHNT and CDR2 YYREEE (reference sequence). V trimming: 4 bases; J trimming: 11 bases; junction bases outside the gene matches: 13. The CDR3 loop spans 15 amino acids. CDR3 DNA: TGTGCCAGCAGCGTTGCCGGGACAGGGGGTCGAGAGCAGTACTTC. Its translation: CASSVAGTGGREQYF. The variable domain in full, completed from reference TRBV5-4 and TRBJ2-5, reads ETGVTQSPTHLIKTRGQQVTLRCSSQSGHNTVSWYQQALGQGPQFIFQYYREEENGRGNFPPRFSGLQFPNYSSELNVNALELDDSALYLCASSVAGTGGREQYFGPGTRLLVL.

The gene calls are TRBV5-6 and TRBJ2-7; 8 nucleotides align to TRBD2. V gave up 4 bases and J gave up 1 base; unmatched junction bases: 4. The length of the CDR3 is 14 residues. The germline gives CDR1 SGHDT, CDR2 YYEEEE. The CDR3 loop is CASSVRGVSYEQYF. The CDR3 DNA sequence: TGTGCCAGCAGCGTGCGGGGGGTATCCTACGAGCAGTACTTC.

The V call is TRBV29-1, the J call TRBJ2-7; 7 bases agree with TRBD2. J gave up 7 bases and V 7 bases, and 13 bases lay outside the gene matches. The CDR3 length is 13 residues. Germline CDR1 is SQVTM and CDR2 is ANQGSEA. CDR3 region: CSARGDGLKEQYF. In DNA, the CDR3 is TGCAGCGCCCGGGGGGACGGGCTAAAGGAGCAGTACTTC.

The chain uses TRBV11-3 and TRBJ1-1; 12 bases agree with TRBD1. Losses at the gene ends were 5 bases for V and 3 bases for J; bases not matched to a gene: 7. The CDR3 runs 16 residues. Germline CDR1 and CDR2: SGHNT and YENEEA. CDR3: CASSPGTGGADTEAFF. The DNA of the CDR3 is TGTGCCAGCAGCCCAGGGACAGGGGGCGCGGACACTGAAGCTTTCTTT.

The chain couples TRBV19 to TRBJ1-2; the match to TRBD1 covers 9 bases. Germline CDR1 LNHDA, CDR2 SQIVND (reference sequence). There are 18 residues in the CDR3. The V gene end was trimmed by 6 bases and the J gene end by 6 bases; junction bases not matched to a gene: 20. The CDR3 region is CASRKKGTGTSNYDGYTF. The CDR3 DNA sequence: TGTGCCAGTAGGAAAAAAGGGACAGGGACATCCAATTATGATGGCTACACCTTC.

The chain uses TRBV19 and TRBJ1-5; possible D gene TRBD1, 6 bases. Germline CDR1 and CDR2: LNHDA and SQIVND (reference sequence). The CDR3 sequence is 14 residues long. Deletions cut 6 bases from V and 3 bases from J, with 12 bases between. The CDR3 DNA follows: TGTGCCAGTAGCCAGACAGGCCCCAATCAGCCCCAGCATTTT. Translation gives CASSQTGPNQPQHF.

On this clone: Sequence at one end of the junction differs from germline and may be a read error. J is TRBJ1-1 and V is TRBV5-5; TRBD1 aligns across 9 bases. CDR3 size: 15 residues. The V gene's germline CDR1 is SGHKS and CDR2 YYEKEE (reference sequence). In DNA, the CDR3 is TGTGCCAGCAGTTTGGCGACAGGGGGTCACACTGAAGCTTTCTTT. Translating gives CASSLATGGHTEAFF.

This chain's CDR3 is CASSQDLGGATNEKLFF. Written as DNA, the CDR3 is TGTGCCAGCAGCCAAGATCTCGGAGGGGCTACTAATGAAAAACTGTTTTTT. The genes are TRBV4-2 and TRBJ1-4; perhaps TRBD1 as D (5 bases). The CDR3 is made up of 17 amino acids. The V end lost 0 bases, the J end lost 2 bases, and 13 bases lay between the germline ends. CDR1 is LGHNA, CDR2 YNFKEQ, per germline.